Included here is one T cell receptor beta chain sequence, with context. These data originate in a study of identifying expanded T cells in peripheral blood. Sequencing used immunoSEQ multiplex PCR; TCRdb keeps in-frame clones, though not all of them. The sample records 50,000 to 65,000 clones, over 80% being singletons. The CDR3 length is 12 residues. The V end lost 1 base, the J end lost 4 bases, and 6 bases lay between the germline ends. The germline CDR1 and CDR2 sequences are SGHRS and YFSETQ. The V and J genes are TRBV5-1 and TRBJ2-7, with unresolved D. The sample consisted of blood. This receptor was identified in a person aged 18 to 75 in good health. The CDR3 sequence is CASSLNRYEQYF. As DNA, the CDR3 is TGCGCCAGCAGCTTGAACCGATACGAGCAGTACTTC.